The 23 T cell receptor beta chains presented below share a single source sample, sequenced in a study of T cell responses to AZD1222 COVID-19 vaccine. The table came from immunoSEQ multiplex PCR; TCRdb's copy has only in-frame clones and leaves some out. The data contain 150,000 or so clones, approximately 85% of them seen just once; the ten biggest clones take up around 8%. The sample here was peripheral blood, taken on day 0 of AZD1222 vaccination. The receptors stem from an adult in good health.

This rearrangement joins TRBV5-5 to TRBJ2-3, with 8 bases fitting TRBD1. The CDR3 is 14 residues long. The germline gives CDR1 SGHKS, CDR2 YYEKEE (reference sequence). Losses at the gene ends were 4 bases for V and 4 bases for J; bases not matched to a gene: 5. CDR3 DNA sequence: TGTGCCAGCAGCCCGGGACAGGCGGCAGATACGCAGTATTTT. Translated: CASSPGQAADTQYF. The entire variable domain, with the rest obtained from reference TRBV5-5 and TRBJ2-3, is as follows: DAGVTQSPTHLIKTRGQQVTLRCSPISGHKSVSWYQQVLGQGPQFIFQYYEKEERGRGNFPDRFSARQFPNYSSELNVNALLLGDSALYLCASSPGQAADTQYFGPGTRLTVL.

The rearrangement links TRBV5-1 to TRBJ1-1, with D possibly matching TRBD1 (6 bases). The CDR3 sequence is 14 residues long. Germline CDR1 SGHRS, CDR2 YFSETQ. V was pared by 3 bases and J by 1 base, with 10 bases between. The CDR3 protein is CASSSDRPNTEAFF. DNA for the CDR3: TGCGCCAGCAGCTCGGACAGACCGAACACTGAAGCTTTCTTT. The variable domain in full, completed from reference TRBV5-1 and TRBJ1-1, reads KAGVTQTPRYLIKTRGQQVTLSCSPISGHRSVSWYQQTPGQGLQFLFEYFSETQRNKGNFPGRFSGRQFSNSRSEMNVSTLELGDSALYLCASSSDRPNTEAFFGQGTRLTVV.

This chain links TRBV13 with TRBJ2-5; 11 bases are a match to TRBD2. CDR3 length: 15 amino acids. Germline V gene lookup returns CDR1 PRHDT and CDR2 FYEKMQ (reference sequence). The ends lost 5 bases at V and 3 bases at J; junction bases unmatched: 5. For the CDR3, the DNA is TGTGCCAGCAGCGACCCACTAGCGGGAGAAGAGACCCAGTACTTC. It translates to CASSDPLAGEETQYF.

The rearrangement links TRBV5-1 to TRBJ2-7, with D perhaps matching TRBD2 (5 bases). V was shortened by 4 bases and J by 7 bases, with 18 bases between the two germline ends. Germline loops: CDR1 SGHRS, CDR2 YFSETQ. This CDR3 has 14 amino acids. This CDR3 is CASSHTNPSGEQYF. CDR3 in DNA: TGCGCCAGCAGCCACACTAATCCTTCGGGGGAGCAGTACTTC.

This chain joins TRBV28 and TRBJ1-2; 10 bases align to TRBD1. Germline CDR1 reads MDHEN; CDR2 reads SYDVKM. CDR3 length: 15 amino acids. After removal of 7 bases from V and 5 bases from J, the junction contained 10 bases not matched to a gene. The CDR3 sequence is CASNLPGTGVYGYTF. The CDR3 DNA sequence: TGTGCCAGCAACCTACCCGGGACAGGGGTTTATGGCTACACCTTC.

The chain combines TRBV24-1 with TRBJ2-1, with D perhaps matching TRBD2 (5 bases). Germline CDR1 reads KGHDR; CDR2 reads SFDVKD. Trimming took 3 bases from V and 10 from J, leaving 18 bases between them. CDR3 length: 15 residues. The CDR3 here is CATSDPSGPSEEQFF. The CDR3 nucleotides are TGTGCCACCAGTGATCCCAGCGGCCCCTCCGAGGAGCAGTTCTTC.

The rearrangement joins TRBV10-1 to TRBJ2-2; no firm D call. CDR1 WNHNN and CDR2 SYGVQD come from the germline V gene (reference sequence). V was pared by 4 bases and J by 7 bases, with 7 bases between. The CDR3 length is 12 residues. The CDR3 here is CASSVGLGELFF. The CDR3 DNA sequence: TGCGCCAGCAGTGTGGGTCTCGGGGAGCTGTTTTTT.

The J gene is TRBJ2-3, the V gene TRBV7-2, with no clear D. CDR3 length: 17 residues. Germline CDR1 is SGHTA and CDR2 is FQGNSA. V was pared by 3 bases and J by 2 bases, with 18 bases between. This CDR3 is CASSLGLGLVPTDTQYF. The CDR3 DNA is TGTGCCAGCAGCTTGGGATTGGGGTTGGTGCCCACAGATACGCAGTATTTT.

J is TRBJ1-4 and V is TRBV6-5; 8 bases are a match to TRBD1. V lost 8 bases and J lost 8; bases outside the gene matches: 10. This CDR3 is built from 14 residues. CDR1 is MNHEY, CDR2 SVGAGI, per germline. This chain's CDR3 is CASSPWGQDEKLFF. The CDR3 nucleotides are TGTGCCAGCTCCCCCTGGGGACAGGACGAAAAACTGTTTTTT.

The chain has TRBV27 and TRBJ1-5; no definite D call. The V end lost 2 bases, the J end lost 6 bases, and 8 bases lay between the germline ends. CDR1 is MNHEY and CDR2 is SMNVEV in the germline V gene (reference sequence). The CDR3 extends over 13 amino acids. The DNA of the CDR3 is TGTGCCAGCAGTTTAACCCTTTTTCAGCCCCAGCATTTT. This sequence encodes CASSLTLFQPQHF.

This clone occurred a few times. The CDR3 DNA is TGTGCCTCCTGTGATGGCGGGATTAATGAGCAGTTCTTC. It yields the protein CASCDGGINEQFF. V and J are TRBV7-9 and TRBJ2-1, with D perhaps matching TRBD2 (6 bases). In germline, CDR1 is SEHNR, CDR2 FQNEAQ (reference sequence). V was trimmed by 11 bases and J by 7 bases, leaving 18 bases between them. The CDR3 is 13 amino acids.

This sequence joins TRBV9 and TRBJ1-4, with 8 bases aligning to TRBD1. Germline loops: CDR1 SGDLS, CDR2 YYNGEE. The junction had 4 bases not matched to a gene; V was cut back by 2 bases and J by 4 bases. The CDR3 runs 15 residues. Here the CDR3 reads CASSVADRDNEKLFF. DNA for the CDR3: TGTGCCAGCAGCGTTGCGGACAGGGATAATGAAAAACTGTTTTTT. Full variable domain (rest looked up from reference TRBV9 and TRBJ1-4): DSGVTQTPKHLITATGQRVTLRCSPRSGDLSVYWYQQSLDQGLQFLIQYYNGEERAKGNILERFSAQQFPDLHSELNLSSLELGDSALYFCASSVADRDNEKLFFGSGTQLSVL.

This clone was seen a handful of times. The chain combines TRBV19 with TRBJ1-4; 7 bases agree with TRBD1. V was clipped by 5 bases and J by 7 bases; unmatched bases: 4. This CDR3 is built from 13 residues. Germline V gives CDR1 LNHDA, CDR2 SQIVND (reference sequence). The CDR3 here is CASSFNRGEKLFF. The CDR3 DNA is TGTGCCAGTAGTTTCAACAGGGGTGAAAAACTGTTTTTT.

This chain connects TRBV30 to TRBJ1-6; D not resolved. V shed 1 base and J shed 6 bases, with 4 bases lying between them. The germline V gene has CDR1 GTSNPN and CDR2 SVGIG (reference sequence). The CDR3 contains 12 residues. In nucleotides, the CDR3 is TGTGCCTGGAGTGCCATTAATTCACCCCTCCACTTT. Translated: CAWSAINSPLHF.

The chain joins TRBV11-2 to TRBJ2-7; TRBD2 matches at 12 bases. The ends lost 5 bases at V and 2 bases at J; junction bases unmatched: 4. CDR3 size: 15 residues. CDR1 is SGHAT and CDR2 is FQNNGV in the germline V gene. The CDR3 loop is CASSPGLAGTYEQYF. CDR3 in DNA: TGTGCCAGCAGCCCGGGACTAGCGGGCACCTACGAGCAGTACTTC.

The chain employs TRBV5-1 and TRBJ1-2; D uncertain. Germline-derived CDR1 and CDR2 are SGHRS and YFSETQ. The CDR3 is made up of 11 amino acids. The germline V and J ends were trimmed by 0 bases and 10 bases, with 7 bases remaining between them. The CDR3 sequence is CASSLDGDYTF. In nucleotides, the CDR3 is TGCGCCAGCAGCTTGGACGGGGACTACACCTTC. Complete variable domain (other parts from reference TRBV5-1 and TRBJ1-2): KAGVTQTPRYLIKTRGQQVTLSCSPISGHRSVSWYQQTPGQGLQFLFEYFSETQRNKGNFPGRFSGRQFSNSRSEMNVSTLELGDSALYLCASSLDGDYTFGSGTRLTVV.

The V call is TRBV6-6, the J call TRBJ1-1, with D perhaps matching TRBD1 (5 bases). Germline V CDR1 and CDR2: MNHNY, SVGAGI (reference sequence). This CDR3 has 13 residues. Trimming took 7 bases from V and 6 from J, leaving 15 bases between them. CDR3 in DNA: TGTGCCAGCACCCCGTTCAGGGACGCTGAAGCTTTCTTT. Protein sequence: CASTPFRDAEAFF.

The chain joins TRBV19 to TRBJ2-5; TRBD2 might be the D (5 bases). With 4 bases removed from V and 5 bases from J, the gap between germline ends came to 17 bases. Germline V gene sequence: CDR1 LNHDA, CDR2 SQIVND (reference sequence). The CDR3 covers 15 residues. The CDR3 nucleotides are TGTGCCAGTAGTAAACCGGGCCCGACGGGGGAGACCCAGTACTTC. The encoded protein is CASSKPGPTGETQYF.

The V and J genes are TRBV7-2 and TRBJ1-2, with D maybe TRBD1 (5 bases). Germline V lookup: CDR1 SGHTA, CDR2 FQGNSA. Trimming removed 5 bases at V and 5 bases at J, with 9 bases between. The CDR3 loop spans 12 amino acids. CDR3 nucleotide sequence: TGTGCCAGCAGCGCCAGACAGTATGGCTACACCTTC. Protein product: CASSARQYGYTF.

This chain uses TRBV19 with TRBJ2-1, with 7 nucleotides matching TRBD2. Looked up from germline, CDR1 is LNHDA and CDR2 is SQIVND (reference sequence). The CDR3 totals 16 residues. V lost 9 bases, J lost 0 bases, and 11 bases stayed unmatched. CDR3 nucleotide sequence: TGTGCCAGCAAGACGGGGGAGGGCTTCTCCTACAATGAGCAGTTCTTC. Amino acid sequence: CASKTGEGFSYNEQFF.

The chain links TRBV10-2 to TRBJ1-1; 7 bases line up with TRBD1. The CDR3 is 16 amino acids. V lost 3 bases to trimming and J lost 2 bases; unmatched junction nucleotides: 9. CDR1 and CDR2 from the germline V gene are WSHSY and SAAADI. CDR3 amino acids: CASSDLGRDRNTEAFF. CDR3 in DNA: TGCGCCAGCAGTGATCTCGGGCGGGACAGAAACACTGAAGCTTTCTTT.

This clone was detected a few times. The chain couples TRBV7-2 to TRBJ2-7; the D gene could be TRBD1 or TRBD2 (5 bases each). From germline, CDR1 is SGHTA and CDR2 FQGNSA. The CDR3 spans 13 residues. V gave up 1 base and J gave up 2 bases, with 6 bases separating them. Here the CDR3 reads CASSLGGPYEQYF. CDR3 bases: TGTGCCAGCAGCTTAGGGGGACCCTACGAGCAGTACTTC.

This chain uses TRBV5-6 with TRBJ2-7; no clear D gene. The V gene lost 2 bases and the J gene lost 2 bases, with 5 bases spanning the gap. Germline CDR1 and CDR2: SGHDT and YYEEEE. The CDR3 length is 12 residues. For the CDR3, the DNA is TGTGCCAGCAGCTTTCAGCCCTACGAGCAGTACTTC. It codes for CASSFQPYEQYF.